This T cell receptor (beta chain) was recorded in a study of T cell responses to AZD1222 COVID-19 vaccine. Study-wide points: Most donors were white British and more were female, and clonal diversity was possibly underestimated. The reported proportion of spike-specific TCRs targeting unmutated variant regions was nearly half. Regions 160-218 and 743-854 held dominance among vaccine-associated CD4 TCRs, which spanned spike.

V trimming: 7 bases; J trimming: 0 bases; junction bases outside the gene matches: 3. Germline CDR1 is MNHNY and CDR2 is SVGAGI (reference sequence). CDR3 length: 14 amino acids. Turning to this clone: Its specificity is not known.

TCRdb's copy holds only in-frame clones and misses some; the assay was immunoSEQ multiplex PCR. This table has 150,000 to 250,000 clones, approximately 93% appearing once. This TCR was recovered from an adult who received the AZD1222 COVID-19 vaccine. The V call is TRBV6-6, the J call TRBJ1-5, with 7 bases lining up with TRBD1. Sequenced material: peripheral blood, taken 28 days after the second AZD1222 dose. Here the CDR3 reads CASKGGYSNQPQHF. DNA for the CDR3: TGTGCCAGCAAAGGGGGCTATAGCAATCAGCCCCAGCATTTT.